Below are 13 T cell receptor beta chains sequenced from a single sample in a study of PD-1 blockade in classical Hodgkin lymphoma. Every patient had relapsed following autologous stem cell transplantation, and cohorts differed in brentuximab vedotin exposure. Sequencing used immunoSEQ multiplex PCR; TCRdb keeps in-frame clones, though not all of them. The data hold 84,000 or so clones, with about 90% observed a single time. The sample in question was peripheral blood mononuclear cells (PBMCs), obtained before the second cycle of nivolumab. Source of these receptors: a human donor with classical Hodgkin lymphoma.

This clone was seen more than once but under ten times. The CDR3 sequence: CASSISGGRNTEAFF. CDR3 nucleotide sequence: TGTGCCAGCTCAATCTCCGGGGGACGGAACACTGAAGCTTTCTTT. The chain recombines TRBV18 with TRBJ1-1; perhaps TRBD1 as D (5 bases). Trimming removed 5 bases at V and 1 base at J, with 14 bases between. CDR1 is KGHSH, CDR2 LQKENI, per germline. There are 15 residues in the CDR3.

This clone appeared a single time. V is TRBV28 and J is TRBJ2-1, with D unresolved. The CDR3 is 14 residues long. From germline, CDR1 is MDHEN and CDR2 SYDVKM. Trimming took 3 bases from V and 6 from J, leaving 12 bases between them. CDR3 residues: CASSFTWRPNEQFF. The CDR3 DNA sequence: TGTGCCAGCAGTTTCACGTGGCGGCCCAATGAGCAGTTCTTC.

The chain joins TRBV6-5 to TRBJ2-7; TRBD1 agrees at 9 bases. Germline V gene sequence: CDR1 MNHEY, CDR2 SVGAGI. The CDR3 covers 14 residues. V lost 1 base and J lost 4; bases outside the gene matches: 2. The CDR3 loop is CASSYFGQGYEQYF. CDR3 DNA: TGTGCCAGCAGTTACTTCGGACAGGGGTACGAGCAGTACTTC.

In nucleotides, the CDR3 is TGTGCCAGCAGCTTAGCCGGACTAGCCCACTACAATGAGCAGTTCTTC. The encoded protein is CASSLAGLAHYNEQFF. V is TRBV7-8 and J is TRBJ2-1, with 8 bases that match TRBD2. V lost 0 bases to trimming and J lost 3 bases; unmatched junction nucleotides: 4. Germline V lookup: CDR1 SGHVS, CDR2 FQNEAQ. This CDR3 comprises 16 residues.

The V gene is TRBV7-2, the J gene TRBJ1-1; D perhaps matches TRBD1 (5 bases). The germline CDR1 and CDR2 sequences are SGHTA and FQGNSA. The ends were cut back, 2 bases at V and 0 bases at J, with 10 bases in the middle. This CDR3 has 15 amino acids. In nucleotides, the CDR3 is TGTGCCAGCAGCTTAAACGGGGCTATGAACACTGAAGCTTTCTTT. This encodes CASSLNGAMNTEAFF.

The V and J genes are TRBV5-4 and TRBJ2-5; 8 positions match TRBD2. Germline lookup yields CDR1 SGHNT and CDR2 YYREEE (reference sequence). Unmatched junction bases numbered 6, after V lost 1 base and J lost 4 bases. The CDR3 spans 15 residues. The CDR3 sequence: CASSLSLAGAETQYF. The CDR3 nucleotides read TGTGCCAGCAGCTTGTCGCTAGCGGGTGCAGAGACCCAGTACTTC.

CDR3 bases: TGTGCCAGCAGTGCGGGACTCCTCAATGAGCAGTTCTTC. It codes for CASSAGLLNEQFF. This chain uses TRBV6-1 with TRBJ2-1; a possible D gene is TRBD2 (6 bases). Germline V gene sequence: CDR1 MNHNS, CDR2 SASEGT. CDR3 length: 13 residues. V was trimmed by 4 bases and J by 6 bases, leaving 10 bases between them.

V and J are TRBV2 and TRBJ2-1, with a weak D call TRBD2 (6 bases). Germline lookup yields CDR1 SNHLY and CDR2 FYNNEI. There are 16 residues in the CDR3. Trimming shortened V by 3 bases and J by 0 bases, and 12 bases separated the two germline ends. The CDR3: CASSEALAVSYNEQFF. The CDR3 nucleotides read TGTGCCAGCAGTGAGGCCTTAGCGGTCTCCTACAATGAGCAGTTCTTC.

This rearrangement joins TRBV5-4 to TRBJ2-1, with D hard to call. Trimming stripped 2 bases from V and 7 bases from J, with 13 bases between. CDR3 size: 14 residues. Looked up from germline, CDR1 is SGHNT and CDR2 is YYREEE (reference sequence). CDR3 region: CASSLSPVGNEQFF. CDR3 DNA sequence: TGTGCCAGCAGCTTATCCCCCGTAGGGAATGAGCAGTTCTTC.

The rearrangement links TRBV10-3 to TRBJ2-1; 11 bases map to TRBD1. The CDR3 sequence is 14 residues long. The V and J ends lost 4 bases and 9 bases, in that order; junction bases with no gene match: 5. Germline V CDR1 and CDR2: ENHRY, SYGVKD. The CDR3 spells CAISVGQGDSEQFF. DNA of the CDR3: TGTGCCATCAGTGTGGGACAGGGGGATAGTGAGCAGTTCTTC.

This chain connects TRBV10-2 to TRBJ2-7; D gene uncertain. This CDR3 contains 10 residues. Trimming cost V 6 bases and J 3 bases, with 3 bases left between them. Per germline, CDR1 WSHSY and CDR2 SAAADI. The CDR3 sequence is CASSDYEQYF. CDR3 DNA: TGCGCCAGCAGCGACTACGAGCAGTACTTC.

This chain links TRBV2 with TRBJ2-1; unclear D gene. Trimming removed 6 bases from V and 1 base from J, with 13 bases in between. Looked up from germline, CDR1 is SNHLY and CDR2 is FYNNEI. The CDR3 is 15 amino acids. CDR3 sequence (DNA): TGTGCCAGCAGAACTCACCCCCAATCCTACAATGAGCAGTTCTTC. It translates to CASRTHPQSYNEQFF. Filled out from reference TRBV2 and TRBJ2-1, the complete variable domain reads EPEVTQTPSHQVTQMGQEVILRCVPISNHLYFYWYRQILGQKVEFLVSFYNNEISEKSEIFDDQFSVERPDGSNFTLKIRSTKLEDSAMYFCASRTHPQSYNEQFFGPGTRLTVL.

The chain couples TRBV27 to TRBJ2-1; 8 bases map to TRBD2. The CDR3 has 15 amino acids. Trimming cost V 5 bases and J 6 bases; bases outside gene matches: 9. Germline CDR1 reads MNHEY; CDR2 reads SMNVEV (reference sequence). The CDR3 spells CASSPPPGLVNEQFF. The CDR3 nucleotides read TGTGCCAGCAGTCCCCCTCCGGGACTAGTCAATGAGCAGTTCTTC.